These 23 T cell receptor beta chains share one sample of origin, sequenced in a study of cytomegalovirus exposure and HLA in healthy donors. PCR employed 60 Vbeta and 13 Jbeta primers. Sequencing used immunoSEQ multiplex PCR; TCRdb keeps in-frame clones, though not all of them. The sample carries 180,000 or so clones, around 74% recorded once. The material sequenced was PBMCs. These receptors all come from a male donor in good health and CMV-seronegative.

The genes are TRBV18 and TRBJ2-4, with D tentatively TRBD2 (6 bases). V was shortened by 0 bases and J by 9 bases, with 18 bases between the two germline ends. The CDR3 is made up of 16 amino acids. The germline V gene has CDR1 KGHSH and CDR2 LQKENI. CDR3: CASSPPSTGESGIQYF. The CDR3 DNA follows: TGTGCCAGCTCACCACCGTCAACGGGGGAATCAGGCATTCAGTACTTC. The full variable domain, its missing parts supplied by reference TRBV18 and TRBJ2-4, is NAGVMQNPRHLVRRRGQEARLRCSPMKGHSHVYWYRQLPEEGLKFMVYLQKENIIDESGMPKERFSAEFPKEGPSILRIQQVVRGDSAAYFCASSPPSTGESGIQYFGAGTRLSVL.

The CDR3 coding sequence is TGTGCCAGCAGTTTACGGGGGAAAGAGTACGAGCAGTACTTC. Protein product: CASSLRGKEYEQYF. The chain couples TRBV28 to TRBJ2-7; a weak D match, TRBD2 (6 bases). CDR3 length equals 14 residues. Germline V gene lookup returns CDR1 MDHEN and CDR2 SYDVKM. V shed 2 bases and J shed 4 bases, with 12 bases lying between them.

The rearrangement uses TRBV7-9 and TRBJ2-1, with a weak D call TRBD1 (5 bases). Germline V gene lookup returns CDR1 SEHNR and CDR2 FQNEAQ (reference sequence). The CDR3 is 15 residues long. V was trimmed by 4 bases and J by 7 bases, leaving 17 bases between them. CDR3 region: CASSSPDSYRNEQFF. The DNA for the CDR3 is TGTGCCAGCAGCTCCCCCGACAGTTACAGGAATGAGCAGTTCTTC.

J is TRBJ1-3 and V is TRBV9; TRBD1 matches at 7 bases. V lost 0 bases and J lost 9; bases outside the gene matches: 9. The V gene's germline CDR1 is SGDLS and CDR2 YYNGEE. The CDR3 spans 15 residues. Written as DNA, the CDR3 is TGTGCCAGCAGCGTAGTAGGAGGGGGCATGAGCACCATATATTTT. This codes for CASSVVGGGMSTIYF. Full variable domain (missing parts from reference TRBV9 and TRBJ1-3): DSGVTQTPKHLITATGQRVTLRCSPRSGDLSVYWYQQSLDQGLQFLIQYYNGEERAKGNILERFSAQQFPDLHSELNLSSLELGDSALYFCASSVVGGGMSTIYFGEGSWLTVV.

The chain combines TRBV30 with TRBJ1-3, with D perhaps TRBD1 (5 bases). Germline V gene sequence: CDR1 GTSNPN, CDR2 SVGIG (reference sequence). V lost 8 bases, J lost 0 bases, and 14 bases lay in between. The CDR3 is 14 residues long. CDR3 DNA sequence: TGTGCCCGTGGGGGAGGTAGCTCTGGAAACACCATATATTTT. Its protein is CARGGGSSGNTIYF.

CDR3 protein: CAWIEGGDTEAFF. CDR3 bases: TGTGCCTGGATTGAGGGGGGGGATACTGAAGCTTTCTTT. This sequence joins TRBV30 and TRBJ1-1, with D possibly being TRBD1 (6 bases). There are 13 residues in the CDR3. Germline V CDR1 and CDR2: GTSNPN, SVGIG (reference sequence). Trimming removed 4 bases at V and 5 bases at J, with 14 bases between.

This clone showed up just a few times. This sequence joins TRBV6-6 and TRBJ2-7; the D gene is possibly TRBD2 (5 bases). Trimming pared 7 bases from V and 5 bases from J, leaving 21 bases between. CDR3 size: 15 residues. Germline CDR1 is MNHNY and CDR2 is SVGAGI (reference sequence). The CDR3 here is CASTLESGTPHEQYF. Written as DNA, the CDR3 is TGTGCCAGCACCTTAGAGAGCGGCACGCCCCACGAGCAGTACTTC.

J is TRBJ2-1 and V is TRBV10-1; 10 bases are shared with TRBD2. With 3 bases clipped from V and 6 bases from J, the junction kept 8 bases outside the gene matches. CDR1 and CDR2 (germline): WNHNN, SYGVQD (reference sequence). The CDR3 length is 16 residues. For the CDR3, the DNA is TGCGCCAGCAGTGAAATAGCGGGGGGCCGCGGCAATGAGCAGTTCTTC. Protein: CASSEIAGGRGNEQFF.

This rearrangement joins TRBV5-1 to TRBJ2-5; 11 positions agree with TRBD1. CDR3 length: 14 residues. V dropped 10 bases and J dropped 3; count of bases not matched to a gene: 8. Germline-derived CDR1 and CDR2 are SGHRS and YFSETQ. In nucleotides, the CDR3 is TGCGCCGGACAAAGGACAGGGGGCAAAGAGACCCAGTACTTC. It specifies CAGQRTGGKETQYF.

The genes are TRBV4-2 and TRBJ1-6; 7 bases agree with TRBD1. This CDR3 comprises 16 residues. Germline CDR1 is LGHNA and CDR2 is YNFKEQ. V was clipped by 0 bases and J by 5 bases; unmatched bases: 4. The CDR3 coding sequence is TGTGCCAGCAGCCAAGATCGGGACAGAAATAATTCACCCCTCCACTTT. As protein: CASSQDRDRNNSPLHF.

This chain joins TRBV19 and TRBJ2-2; TRBD2 is a possible D gene (6 bases). V lost 3 bases, J lost 6 bases, and 14 bases lay in between. Germline CDR1 LNHDA, CDR2 SQIVND (reference sequence). The CDR3 length is 15 residues. The DNA for the CDR3 is TGTGCCAGTAGTATTTCGGGAGCCTCCCCCGGGGAGCTGTTTTTT. This sequence encodes CASSISGASPGELFF.

The chain recombines TRBV7-8 with TRBJ2-1; a weak D match, TRBD2 (6 bases). The length of the CDR3 is 16 residues. Germline V gives CDR1 SGHVS, CDR2 FQNEAQ. V dropped 2 bases and J dropped 6 bases, with 17 bases sitting between them. The DNA of the CDR3 is TGTGCCAGCAGCTTAAACCCTAGACTAGGCGGCAATGAGCAGTTCTTC. It encodes CASSLNPRLGGNEQFF.

The rearrangement links TRBV11-3 to TRBJ2-3; TRBD1 is a possible D gene (5 bases). Germline values: CDR1 SGHNT, CDR2 YENEEA. The CDR3 covers 15 residues. The V end was cut by 0 bases, the J end by 6 bases, with 13 bases between. CDR3 nucleotide sequence: TGTGCCAGCAGCTTAGAGGGCAGGGTTACCGATACGCAGTATTTT. Encoded protein: CASSLEGRVTDTQYF. The variable domain in full, with the rest retrieved from reference TRBV11-3 and TRBJ2-3, is EAGVVQSPRYKIIEKKQPVAFWCNPISGHNTLYWYLQNLGQGPELLIRYENEEAVDDSQLPKDRFSAERLKGVDSTLKIQPAELGDSAVYLCASSLEGRVTDTQYFGPGTRLTVL.

The chain carries TRBV9 and TRBJ1-5; 7 bases map to TRBD1. The CDR3 is made up of 16 amino acids. Unmatched junction bases numbered 4, after V lost 0 bases and J lost 1 base. CDR1 is SGDLS, CDR2 YYNGEE, per germline. Here the CDR3 reads CASSVGEGGSNQPQHF. CDR3 in DNA: TGTGCCAGCAGCGTAGGGGAAGGGGGCAGCAATCAGCCCCAGCATTTT.

The genes are TRBV5-1 and TRBJ1-2; D not resolved. The CDR3 length is 13 residues. V dropped 0 bases and J dropped 5 bases, with 8 bases sitting between them. The germline V gene has CDR1 SGHRS and CDR2 YFSETQ. CDR3 amino acids: CASSLDRGYGYTF. The CDR3 DNA reads as TGCGCCAGCAGCTTGGACCGGGGATATGGCTACACCTTC. Looking up the rest from reference TRBV5-1 and TRBJ1-2 gives the full variable domain: KAGVTQTPRYLIKTRGQQVTLSCSPISGHRSVSWYQQTPGQGLQFLFEYFSETQRNKGNFPGRFSGRQFSNSRSEMNVSTLELGDSALYLCASSLDRGYGYTFGSGTRLTVV.

This clone was picked up one time. The chain has TRBV6-5 and TRBJ2-1; 7 bases fit TRBD1. The V segment lost 2 bases and the J segment 5 bases; nucleotides outside the gene matches: 0. CDR3 length: 13 amino acids. The V gene's germline CDR1 is MNHEY and CDR2 SVGAGI. As DNA, the CDR3 is TGTGCCAGCAGTTACGGGACAGACAATGAGCAGTTCTTC. Protein: CASSYGTDNEQFF.

V usage is TRBV28 and J usage is TRBJ1-3; TRBD1 might be the D (5 bases). Germline V gene data show CDR1 as MDHEN and CDR2 as SYDVKM. The V and J ends lost 6 bases and 1 base respectively, with 10 bases between them. This CDR3 has 14 amino acids. For the CDR3, the DNA is TGTGCCAGCAGCGTCGGGGGATCTGGAAACACCATATATTTT. Amino acids: CASSVGGSGNTIYF.

The chain employs TRBV5-6 and TRBJ2-5; TRBD2 is a possible D gene (6 bases). The CDR3 spans 13 residues. Germline CDR1 is SGHDT and CDR2 is YYEEEE. V dropped 2 bases and J dropped 5 bases, with 10 bases sitting between them. The CDR3 reads CASSFGGLETQYF. DNA for the CDR3: TGTGCCAGCAGCTTCGGAGGGCTCGAGACCCAGTACTTC.

The DNA of the CDR3 is TGTGCCAGCAGCTCCCCCCGGGACTCTAACACTGAAGCTTTCTTT. It encodes CASSSPRDSNTEAFF. This chain uses TRBV5-4 with TRBJ1-1; possibly TRBD1 for D (5 bases). This CDR3 has 15 amino acids. The germline CDR1 and CDR2 sequences are SGHNT and YYREEE (reference sequence). Trimming pared 3 bases from V and 2 bases from J, leaving 14 bases between.

V and J are TRBV2 and TRBJ2-7, with a tentative D call TRBD2 (6 bases). The CDR3 length is 15 residues. V dropped 8 bases and J dropped 1 base, with 18 bases sitting between them. The V gene's germline CDR1 is SNHLY and CDR2 FYNNEI. The CDR3 reads CASLAGGGISYEQYF. Written as DNA, the CDR3 is TGTGCCAGCCTAGCCGGGGGTGGGATTTCCTACGAGCAGTACTTC. Filled out from reference TRBV2 and TRBJ2-7, the complete variable domain reads EPEVTQTPSHQVTQMGQEVILRCVPISNHLYFYWYRQILGQKVEFLVSFYNNEISEKSEIFDDQFSVERPDGSNFTLKIRSTKLEDSAMYFCASLAGGGISYEQYFGPGTRLTVT.

A few counts support this clone. The J gene is TRBJ2-4, the V gene TRBV20-1; a possible D gene is TRBD1 (6 bases). Germline V gene lookup returns CDR1 DFQATT and CDR2 SNEGSKA (reference sequence). The CDR3 is made up of 11 amino acids. The germline V and J ends were trimmed by 8 bases and 8 bases, with 13 bases remaining between them. Here the CDR3 reads CSSYRVDIQYF. The CDR3 DNA is TGCAGTTCTTACAGGGTTGACATTCAGTACTTC.

The CDR3 here is CASSLDKSEKLFF. CDR3 DNA sequence: TGCGCCAGCAGCCTTGACAAGTCTGAAAAACTGTTTTTT. The chain couples TRBV5-1 to TRBJ1-4; D is unclear. Between the trimmed V and J ends, which lost 4 bases and 7 bases, there was a span of 11 bases. Germline V gene lookup returns CDR1 SGHRS and CDR2 YFSETQ. The CDR3 sequence is 13 residues long.

This clone has only one observation. CDR3 nucleotides: TGTGCCAGTAGTAGCCAGGGGGCGCTTGGCACAGATACGCAGTATTTT. Protein: CASSSQGALGTDTQYF. The chain joins TRBV19 to TRBJ2-3; the match to TRBD1 covers 8 bases. V was pared by 4 bases and J by 1 base, with 7 bases of the junction left unmatched. The CDR3 extends over 16 amino acids. Per the germline V gene, CDR1 is LNHDA and CDR2 is SQIVND (reference sequence).